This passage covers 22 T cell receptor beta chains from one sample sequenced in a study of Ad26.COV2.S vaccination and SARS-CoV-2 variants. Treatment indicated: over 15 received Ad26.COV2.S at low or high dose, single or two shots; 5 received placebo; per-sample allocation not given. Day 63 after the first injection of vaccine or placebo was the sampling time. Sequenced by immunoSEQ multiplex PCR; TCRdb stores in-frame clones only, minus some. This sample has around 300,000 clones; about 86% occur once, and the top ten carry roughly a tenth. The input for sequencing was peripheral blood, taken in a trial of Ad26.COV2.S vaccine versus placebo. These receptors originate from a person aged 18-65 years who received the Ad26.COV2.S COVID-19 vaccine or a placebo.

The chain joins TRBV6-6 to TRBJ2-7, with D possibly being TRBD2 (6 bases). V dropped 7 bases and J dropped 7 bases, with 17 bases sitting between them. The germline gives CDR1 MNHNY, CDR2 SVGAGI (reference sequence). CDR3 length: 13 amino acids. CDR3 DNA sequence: TGTGCCAGCATCCAAGTGGAGGGAGGAGAGCAGTACTTC. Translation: CASIQVEGGEQYF.

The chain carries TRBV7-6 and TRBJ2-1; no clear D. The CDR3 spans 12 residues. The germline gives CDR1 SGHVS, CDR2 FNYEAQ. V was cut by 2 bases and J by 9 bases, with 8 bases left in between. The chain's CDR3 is CASSLIYGEQFF. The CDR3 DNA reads TGTGCCAGCAGCTTAATCTACGGTGAGCAGTTCTTC.

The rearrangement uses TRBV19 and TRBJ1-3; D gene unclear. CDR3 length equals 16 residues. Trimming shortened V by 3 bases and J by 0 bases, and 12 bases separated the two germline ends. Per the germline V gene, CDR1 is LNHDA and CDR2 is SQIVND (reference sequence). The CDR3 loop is CASSIVRANSGNTIYF. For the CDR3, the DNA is TGTGCCAGTAGTATTGTTCGAGCCAACTCTGGAAACACCATATATTTT.

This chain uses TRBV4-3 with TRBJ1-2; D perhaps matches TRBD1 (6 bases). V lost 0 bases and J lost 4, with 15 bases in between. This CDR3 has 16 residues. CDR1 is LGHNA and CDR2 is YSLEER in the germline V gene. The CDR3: CASSQDRVLGGYGYTF. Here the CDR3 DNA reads TGCGCCAGCAGCCAAGACAGGGTCTTAGGGGGCTATGGCTACACCTTC.

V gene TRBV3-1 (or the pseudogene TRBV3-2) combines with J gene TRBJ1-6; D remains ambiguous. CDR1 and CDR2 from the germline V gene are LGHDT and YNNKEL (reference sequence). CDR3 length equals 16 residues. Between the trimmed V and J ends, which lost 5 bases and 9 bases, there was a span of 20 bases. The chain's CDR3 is CASSSWLGSEGSPLHF. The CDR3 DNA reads TGTGCCAGCAGCTCCTGGTTGGGCTCCGAAGGTTCACCCCTCCACTTT.

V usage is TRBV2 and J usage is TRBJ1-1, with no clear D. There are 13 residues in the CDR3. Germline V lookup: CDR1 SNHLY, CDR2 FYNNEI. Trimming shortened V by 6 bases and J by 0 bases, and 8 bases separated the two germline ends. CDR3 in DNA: TGTGCCAGCAGGAGTAGCATGAACACTGAAGCTTTCTTT. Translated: CASRSSMNTEAFF. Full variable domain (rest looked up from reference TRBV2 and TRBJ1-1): EPEVTQTPSHQVTQMGQEVILRCVPISNHLYFYWYRQILGQKVEFLVSFYNNEISEKSEIFDDQFSVERPDGSNFTLKIRSTKLEDSAMYFCASRSSMNTEAFFGQGTRLTVV.

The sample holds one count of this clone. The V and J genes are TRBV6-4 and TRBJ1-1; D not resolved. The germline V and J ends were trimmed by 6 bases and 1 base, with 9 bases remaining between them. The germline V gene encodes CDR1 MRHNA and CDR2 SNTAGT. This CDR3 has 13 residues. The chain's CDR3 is CASRQPPNTEAFF. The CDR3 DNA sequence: TGTGCCAGCAGACAGCCTCCGAACACTGAAGCTTTCTTT.

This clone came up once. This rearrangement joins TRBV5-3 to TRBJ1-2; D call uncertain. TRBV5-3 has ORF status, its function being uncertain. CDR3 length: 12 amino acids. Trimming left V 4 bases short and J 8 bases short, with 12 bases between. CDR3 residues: CARSARDWGYTF. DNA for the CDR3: TGTGCCAGAAGCGCCCGAGATTGGGGCTACACCTTC.

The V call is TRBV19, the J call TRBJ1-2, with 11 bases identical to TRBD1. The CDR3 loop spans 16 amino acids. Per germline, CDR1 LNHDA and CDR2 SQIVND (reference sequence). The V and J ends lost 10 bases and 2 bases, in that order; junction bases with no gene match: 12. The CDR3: CATSNAGTGGNYGYTF. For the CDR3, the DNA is TGTGCCACGTCCAACGCGGGGACAGGGGGAAACTATGGCTACACCTTC.

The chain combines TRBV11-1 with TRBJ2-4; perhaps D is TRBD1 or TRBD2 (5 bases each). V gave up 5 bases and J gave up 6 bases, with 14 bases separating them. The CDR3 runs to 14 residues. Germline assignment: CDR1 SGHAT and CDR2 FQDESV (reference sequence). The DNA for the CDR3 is TGTGCCAGCAGCCGGGGCTGGGGCGGAAACATTCAGTACTTC. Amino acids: CASSRGWGGNIQYF.

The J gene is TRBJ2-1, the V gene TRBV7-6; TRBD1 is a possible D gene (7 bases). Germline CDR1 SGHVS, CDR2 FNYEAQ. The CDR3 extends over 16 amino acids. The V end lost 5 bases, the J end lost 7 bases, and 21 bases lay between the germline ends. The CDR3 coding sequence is TGTGCCAGCAGCCTCCCGACAGGGCATGCGGGAAATGAGCAGTTCTTC. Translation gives CASSLPTGHAGNEQFF.

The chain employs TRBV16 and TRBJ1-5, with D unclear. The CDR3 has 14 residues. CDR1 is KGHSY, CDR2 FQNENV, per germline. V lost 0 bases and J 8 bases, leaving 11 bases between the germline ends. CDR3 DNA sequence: TGTGCCAGCAGCCAATCTGACGTTTTGGAGCCCCAGCATTTT. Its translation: CASSQSDVLEPQHF.

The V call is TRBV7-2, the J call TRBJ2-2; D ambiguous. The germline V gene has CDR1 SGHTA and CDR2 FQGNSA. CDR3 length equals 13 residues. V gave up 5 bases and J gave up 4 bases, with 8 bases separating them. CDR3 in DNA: TGTGCCAGCAGCCCCGCTCCCACCGGGGAGCTGTTTTTT. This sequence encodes CASSPAPTGELFF.

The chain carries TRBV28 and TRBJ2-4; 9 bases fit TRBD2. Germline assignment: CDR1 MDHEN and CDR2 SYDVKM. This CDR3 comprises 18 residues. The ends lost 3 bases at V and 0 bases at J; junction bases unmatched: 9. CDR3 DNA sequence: TGTGCCAGCAGTTTGGCGGGAGGGTATAAGCTAGCCAAAAACATTCAGTACTTC. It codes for CASSLAGGYKLAKNIQYF.

CDR3 protein: CSASFLAGLQETQYF. The CDR3 nucleotides read TGCAGTGCTAGTTTCCTAGCGGGGCTCCAAGAGACCCAGTACTTC. The chain couples TRBV20-1 to TRBJ2-5, with TRBD2 identical over 9 bases. V was pared by 3 bases and J by 1 base, with 6 bases of the junction left unmatched. CDR3 length equals 15 residues. Germline V CDR1 and CDR2: DFQATT, SNEGSKA (reference sequence).

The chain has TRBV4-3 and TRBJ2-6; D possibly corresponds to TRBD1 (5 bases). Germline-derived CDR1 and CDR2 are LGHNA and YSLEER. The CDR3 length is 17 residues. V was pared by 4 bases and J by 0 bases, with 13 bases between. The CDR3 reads CASSLGALSSGANVLTF. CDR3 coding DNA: TGCGCCAGCAGCCTAGGGGCGCTGAGCTCTGGGGCCAACGTCCTGACTTTC.

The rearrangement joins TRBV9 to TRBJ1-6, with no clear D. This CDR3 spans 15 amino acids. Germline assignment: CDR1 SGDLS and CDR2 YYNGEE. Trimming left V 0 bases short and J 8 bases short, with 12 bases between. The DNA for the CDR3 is TGTGCCAGCAGCGTAGATACCCTACTGGATTCACCCCTCCACTTT. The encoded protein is CASSVDTLLDSPLHF.

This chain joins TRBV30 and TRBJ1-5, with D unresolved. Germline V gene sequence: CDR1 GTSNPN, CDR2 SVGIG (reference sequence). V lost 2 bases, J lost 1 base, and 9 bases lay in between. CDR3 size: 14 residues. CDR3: CAWSRIVSNQPQHF. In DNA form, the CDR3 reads TGTGCCTGGAGTCGTATTGTGAGCAATCAGCCCCAGCATTTT.

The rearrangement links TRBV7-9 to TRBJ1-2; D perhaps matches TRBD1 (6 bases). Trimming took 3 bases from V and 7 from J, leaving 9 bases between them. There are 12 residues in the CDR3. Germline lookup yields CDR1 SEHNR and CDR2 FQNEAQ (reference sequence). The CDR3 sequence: CASSLQGFGYTF. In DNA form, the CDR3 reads TGTGCCAGCAGCTTGCAGGGGTTTGGCTACACCTTC. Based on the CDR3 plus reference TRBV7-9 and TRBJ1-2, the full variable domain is DTGVSQNPRHKITKRGQNVTFRCDPISEHNRLYWYRQTLGQGPEFLTYFQNEAQLEKSRLLSDRFSAERPKGSFSTLEIQRTEQGDSAMYLCASSLQGFGYTFGSGTRLTVV.

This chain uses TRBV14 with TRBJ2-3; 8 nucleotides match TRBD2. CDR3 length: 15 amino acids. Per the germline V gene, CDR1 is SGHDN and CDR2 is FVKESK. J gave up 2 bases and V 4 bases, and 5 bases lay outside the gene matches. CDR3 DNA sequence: TGTGCCAGCAGCCCCTTTAGCGGGGTCACAGATACGCAGTATTTT. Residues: CASSPFSGVTDTQYF.

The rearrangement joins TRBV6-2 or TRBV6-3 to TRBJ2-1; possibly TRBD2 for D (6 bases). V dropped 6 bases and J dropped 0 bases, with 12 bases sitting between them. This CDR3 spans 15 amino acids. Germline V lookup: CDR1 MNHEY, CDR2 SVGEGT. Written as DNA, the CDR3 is TGTGCCAGCAGCCGGGACTCTAGCTCCTACAATGAGCAGTTCTTC. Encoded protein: CASSRDSSSYNEQFF.

DNA of the CDR3: TGTGCCAGCAGCTTGATGATGGGACGGAACTATGGCTACACCTTC. Translated, it gives CASSLMMGRNYGYTF. J is TRBJ1-2 and V is TRBV7-9, with D maybe TRBD1 (5 bases). The germline CDR1 and CDR2 sequences are SEHNR and FQNEAQ (reference sequence). Trimming took 3 bases from V and 2 from J, leaving 13 bases between them. This CDR3 region has 15 residues.